The following is a TCR beta chain sequence with its context. Its antigen is not identified. CD45RO-negative CD8 cells positively selected for CCR7 made up the naive population, which excluded terminally differentiated effector memory CD45RA+ cells. As processed by the authors: Sequence data from immunoSEQ were junction-only and lacked quality scores; consequently, filtering differed. Profiled with immunoSEQ multiplex PCR; TCRdb holds only in-frame clones, not every one. D and trimming come from the DNA, and the V and J calls and clone size come from that table. The table lists around 2.1 million clones, about 93% of them singletons. The record originates from a study of shared clonotypes between healthy human individuals. Germline V gene lookup returns CDR1 SGDLS and CDR2 YYNGEE. The CDR3 has 15 residues. Trimming shortened V by 3 bases and J by 4 bases, and 16 bases separated the two germline ends.

Study-wide results and caveats: A handful of donors held about 5% of naive CD4 clonotypes in common.

V gene TRBV9 combines with J gene TRBJ2-5; no clear D gene. Material for sequencing was naive CD8+ T cells from PBMCs. The TCR was taken from a man younger than 35 in good health. Some clones in this sample may be carry-over from other donors' samples. In DNA, the CDR3 is TGTGCCAGCAGCGGATCGGGCGTCCCCCCAGAGACCCAGTACTTC. Protein product: CASSGSGVPPETQYF.